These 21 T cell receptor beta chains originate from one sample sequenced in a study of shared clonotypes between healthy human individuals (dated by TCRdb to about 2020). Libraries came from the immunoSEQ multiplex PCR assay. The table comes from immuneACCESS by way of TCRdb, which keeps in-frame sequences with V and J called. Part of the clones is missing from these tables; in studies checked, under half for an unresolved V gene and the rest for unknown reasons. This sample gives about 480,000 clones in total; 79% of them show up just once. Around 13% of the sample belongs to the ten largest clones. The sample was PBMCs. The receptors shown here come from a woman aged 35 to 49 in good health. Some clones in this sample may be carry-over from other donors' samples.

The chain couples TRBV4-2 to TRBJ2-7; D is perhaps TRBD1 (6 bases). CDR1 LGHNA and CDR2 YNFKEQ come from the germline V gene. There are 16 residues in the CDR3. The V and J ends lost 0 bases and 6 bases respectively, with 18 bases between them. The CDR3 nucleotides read TGTGCCAGCAGCCAAGATTCGAGGGGGAGTATGGGCGAGCAGTACTTC. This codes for CASSQDSRGSMGEQYF.

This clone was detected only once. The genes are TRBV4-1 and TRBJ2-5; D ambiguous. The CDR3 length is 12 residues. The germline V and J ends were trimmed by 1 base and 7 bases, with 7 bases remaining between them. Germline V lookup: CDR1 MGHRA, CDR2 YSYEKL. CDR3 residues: CASSQGPGTQYF. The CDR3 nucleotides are TGCGCCAGCAGCCAAGGCCCGGGGACCCAGTACTTC.

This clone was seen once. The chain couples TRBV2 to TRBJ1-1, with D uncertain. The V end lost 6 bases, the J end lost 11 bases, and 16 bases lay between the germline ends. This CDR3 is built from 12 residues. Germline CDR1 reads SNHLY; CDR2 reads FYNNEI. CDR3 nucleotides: TGTGCCAGCAGCTACAGCTTAATTGCGGCTTTCTTT. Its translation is CASSYSLIAAFF.

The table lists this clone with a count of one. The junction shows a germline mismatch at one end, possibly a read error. The CDR3 protein is CVSSSFHRDLDSYEQYF. Here the CDR3 DNA reads TGTGTCAGCAGTTCGTTCCACAGGGACCTAGACTCCTACGAGCAGTACTTC. The chain combines TRBV28 with TRBJ2-7, with a possible D match to TRBD1 (6 bases). Germline V gives CDR1 MDHEN, CDR2 SYDVKM. The CDR3 has 17 residues.

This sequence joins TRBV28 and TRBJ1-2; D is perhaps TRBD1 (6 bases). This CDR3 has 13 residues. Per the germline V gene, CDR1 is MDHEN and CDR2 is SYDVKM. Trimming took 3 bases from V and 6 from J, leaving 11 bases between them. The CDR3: CASSFLSGDGYTF. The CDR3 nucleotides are TGTGCCAGCAGTTTCCTCTCAGGGGATGGCTACACCTTC.

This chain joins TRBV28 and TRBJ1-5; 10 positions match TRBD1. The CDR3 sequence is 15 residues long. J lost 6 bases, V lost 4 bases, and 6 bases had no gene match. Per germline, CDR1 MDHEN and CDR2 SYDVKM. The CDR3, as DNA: TGTGCCAGCAGTTCCCCCCGACAGGGGGCTCAGCCCCAGCATTTT. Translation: CASSSPRQGAQPQHF.

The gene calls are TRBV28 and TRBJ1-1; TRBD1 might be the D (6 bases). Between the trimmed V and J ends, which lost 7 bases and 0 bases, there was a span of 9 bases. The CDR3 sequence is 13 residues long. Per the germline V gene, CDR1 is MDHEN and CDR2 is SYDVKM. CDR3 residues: CASKGTMNTEAFF. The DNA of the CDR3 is TGTGCCAGCAAGGGGACAATGAACACTGAAGCTTTCTTT.

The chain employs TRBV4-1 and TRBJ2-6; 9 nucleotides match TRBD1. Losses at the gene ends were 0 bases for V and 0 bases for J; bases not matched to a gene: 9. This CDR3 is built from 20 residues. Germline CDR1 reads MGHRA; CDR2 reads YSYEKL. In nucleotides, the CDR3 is TGCGCCAGCAGCCAAGATAGGGGGACAGGGAAACGCTCTGGGGCCAACGTCCTGACTTTC. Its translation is CASSQDRGTGKRSGANVLTF.

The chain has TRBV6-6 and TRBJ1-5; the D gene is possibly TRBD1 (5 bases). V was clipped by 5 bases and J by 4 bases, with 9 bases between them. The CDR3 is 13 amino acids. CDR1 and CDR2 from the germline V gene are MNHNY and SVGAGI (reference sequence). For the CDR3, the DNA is TGTGCCAGCAGTCGGACACTAAATCAGCCCCAGCATTTT. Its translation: CASSRTLNQPQHF.

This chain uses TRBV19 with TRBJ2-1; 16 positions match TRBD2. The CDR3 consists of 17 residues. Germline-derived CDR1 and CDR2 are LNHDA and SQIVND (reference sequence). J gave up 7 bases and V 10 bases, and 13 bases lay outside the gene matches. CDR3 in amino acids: CATSGLAGGLVWNEQFF. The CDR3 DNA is TGTGCCACCTCGGGACTAGCGGGAGGGCTAGTTTGGAATGAGCAGTTCTTC.

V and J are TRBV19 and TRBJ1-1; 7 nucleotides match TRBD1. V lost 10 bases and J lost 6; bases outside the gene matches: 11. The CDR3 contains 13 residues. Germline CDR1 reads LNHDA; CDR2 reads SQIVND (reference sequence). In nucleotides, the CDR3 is TGTGCCACCAGCAGGGGGGCGAGTTCTGAAGCTTTCTTT. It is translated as CATSRGASSEAFF.

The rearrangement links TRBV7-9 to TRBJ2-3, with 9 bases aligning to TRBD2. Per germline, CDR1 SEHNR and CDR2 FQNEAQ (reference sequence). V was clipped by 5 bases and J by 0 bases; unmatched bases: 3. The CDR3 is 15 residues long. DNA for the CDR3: TGTGCCAGCAGCCCGGGACTAGCCAGCACAGATACGCAGTATTTT. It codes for CASSPGLASTDTQYF.

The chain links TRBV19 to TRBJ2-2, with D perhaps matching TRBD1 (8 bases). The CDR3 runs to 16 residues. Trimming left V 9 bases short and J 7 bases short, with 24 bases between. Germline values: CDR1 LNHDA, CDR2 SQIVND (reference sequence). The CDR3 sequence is CASHANDRGGNGELFF. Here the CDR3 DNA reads TGTGCCAGCCACGCTAACGACAGGGGAGGGAACGGGGAGCTGTTTTTT.

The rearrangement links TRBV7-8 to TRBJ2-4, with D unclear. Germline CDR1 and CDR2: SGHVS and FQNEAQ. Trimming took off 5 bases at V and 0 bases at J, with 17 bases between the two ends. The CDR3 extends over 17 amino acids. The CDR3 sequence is CASSHARTDIAKNIQYF. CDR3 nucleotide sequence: TGTGCCAGCAGCCATGCAAGGACGGATATAGCCAAAAACATTCAGTACTTC. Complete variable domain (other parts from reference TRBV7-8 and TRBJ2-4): GAGVSQSPRYKVAKRGQDVALRCDPISGHVSLFWYQQALGQGPEFLTYFQNEAQLDKSGLPSDRFFAERPEGSVSTLKIQRTQQEDSAVYLCASSHARTDIAKNIQYFGAGTRLSVL.

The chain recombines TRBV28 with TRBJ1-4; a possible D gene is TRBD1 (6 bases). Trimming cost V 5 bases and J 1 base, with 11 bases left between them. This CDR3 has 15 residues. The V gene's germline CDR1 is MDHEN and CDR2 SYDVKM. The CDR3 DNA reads TGTGCCAGCAGTGCTACAGGGAGAACTAATGAAAAACTGTTTTTT. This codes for CASSATGRTNEKLFF. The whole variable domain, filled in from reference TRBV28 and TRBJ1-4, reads DVKVTQSSRYLVKRTGEKVFLECVQDMDHENMFWYRQDPGLGLRLIYFSYDVKMKEKGDIPEGYSVSREKKERFSLILESASTNQTSMYLCASSATGRTNEKLFFGSGTQLSVL.

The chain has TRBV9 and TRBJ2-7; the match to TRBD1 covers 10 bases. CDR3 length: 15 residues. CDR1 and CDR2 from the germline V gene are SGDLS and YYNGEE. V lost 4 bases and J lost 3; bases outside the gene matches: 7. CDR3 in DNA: TGTGCCAGCAGCCCCCGGACAGGGGGGATCTACGAGCAGTACTTC. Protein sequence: CASSPRTGGIYEQYF.

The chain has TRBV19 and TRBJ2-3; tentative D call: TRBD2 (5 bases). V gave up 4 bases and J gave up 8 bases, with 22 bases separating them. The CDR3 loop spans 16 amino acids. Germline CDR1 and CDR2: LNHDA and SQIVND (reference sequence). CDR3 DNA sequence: TGTGCCAGTAGTAGCCTCCGGGCAACAACCGCGGGTACGCAGTATTTT. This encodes CASSSLRATTAGTQYF.

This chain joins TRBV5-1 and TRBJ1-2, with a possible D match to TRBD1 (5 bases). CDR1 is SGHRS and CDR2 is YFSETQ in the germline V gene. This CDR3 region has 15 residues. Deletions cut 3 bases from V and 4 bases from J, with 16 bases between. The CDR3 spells CASSSLGAGSYGYTF. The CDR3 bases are TGCGCCAGCAGCTCACTAGGGGCTGGAAGCTATGGCTACACCTTC.

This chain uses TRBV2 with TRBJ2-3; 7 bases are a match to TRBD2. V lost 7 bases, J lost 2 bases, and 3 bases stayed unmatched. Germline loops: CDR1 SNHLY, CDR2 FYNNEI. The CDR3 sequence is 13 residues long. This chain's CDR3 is CASMERDTDTQYF. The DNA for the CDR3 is TGTGCCAGCATGGAGCGGGACACAGATACGCAGTATTTT.

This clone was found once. CDR3 DNA sequence: TGCGCCAGCAAGGGACTAGCAAATGAGCAGTTCTTC. Its protein product is CASKGLANEQFF. The rearrangement joins TRBV10-2 to TRBJ2-1, with 9 nucleotides matching TRBD2. The CDR3 runs 12 residues. Germline V CDR1 and CDR2: WSHSY, SAAADI. V lost 7 bases to trimming and J lost 7 bases; unmatched junction nucleotides: 2.

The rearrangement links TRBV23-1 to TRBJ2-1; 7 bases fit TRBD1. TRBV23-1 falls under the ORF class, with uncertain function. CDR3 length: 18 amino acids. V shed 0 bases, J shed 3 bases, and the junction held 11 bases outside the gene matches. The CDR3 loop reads CASSQSRNTGAGYNEQFF. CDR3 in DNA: TGCGCCAGCAGTCAATCGAGGAATACAGGGGCCGGCTACAATGAGCAGTTCTTC.